This paragraph reports one TCR beta chain. The sample belongs to a study of T cells and Merkel cell carcinoma outcomes. Measured with immunoSEQ multiplex PCR; TCRdb has only the in-frame clones, and not every one. The table shows 2,500 to 3,000 clones, with approximately 95% occurring only once. Sequences were obtained from tumor tissue from Merkel cell carcinoma. This clonotype was sampled from a human donor with Merkel cell carcinoma.

CDR3 in amino acids: CASSPRAGGHQPQHF. CDR3 DNA: TGTGCCAGTAGTCCCCGGGCAGGGGGCCATCAGCCCCAGCATTTT. The rearrangement joins TRBV19 to TRBJ1-5, with 8 bases lining up with TRBD1. The CDR3 runs to 15 residues. CDR1 and CDR2 from the germline V gene are LNHDA and SQIVND (reference sequence). J was trimmed by 5 bases and V by 5 bases; bases with no gene match: 8.